The clone carrying this T cell receptor beta chain is a singleton in its sample. Antigen: not known. These data come from a study of cytomegalovirus exposure and HLA in healthy donors. Study information: Later, an analysis reported that the approximately 120 validation repertoires had used the same platform as the roughly 650 first-cohort repertoires. Study observations and caveats: While the bulk of TCR sequences proved rare, some public TCRs turned up in many donors. Cytomegalovirus status, reportedly, was diagnosed with high specificity and sensitivity by the classifier.

Using immunoSEQ multiplex PCR, the repertoire was profiled, and TCRdb retains in-frame clones only, with some absent. The data hold hundreds of thousands of clones, with 70% to 90% observed a single time. While the first cohort had hundreds of subjects, the donors belonged to the separate validation cohort of about 120 subjects. Germline CDR1 MGHRA, CDR2 YSYEKL. The CDR3 runs 14 residues. After removal of 1 base from V and 4 bases from J, the junction contained 3 bases not matched to a gene. The sequence came from a woman under 30 in good health and CMV-seronegative. The sample taken for sequencing was PBMCs. The chain is built from TRBV4-1 and TRBJ2-5; 7 bases align to TRBD2. The CDR3 bases are TGCGCCAGCAGCCAAGGGGGCGGGAGAGAGACCCAGTACTTC. It codes for CASSQGGGRETQYF.